This T cell receptor beta chain was sequenced during a study of spatial heterogeneity in lung cancer. Whole-study findings and limits: Expanded alpha and beta TCR counts within tumors tracked tumor mutation counts.

The time point here: sample taken at primary tumor resection. Patients with untreated early-stage non-small cell lung cancer, numbering roughly 69, were the donors. This clonotype has ten or more counts. Antigen: not known. This beta chain appears as a stray read in a library generated for alpha chains; its size is not informative. TCRdb reprocessed the 5' RACE reads with MiXCR, giving one entry per CDR3 protein. The repertoire holds roughly 9,000 distinct CDR3 sequences, with approximately 5.8% as singletons. The V end lost 0 bases, the J end lost 0 bases, and 9 bases lay between the germline ends. Per germline, CDR1 SGHVS and CDR2 FNYEAQ. This CDR3 has 16 residues.

The chain joins TRBV7-6 to TRBJ1-3; D is unresolved. The sequence was collected from a male donor with early-stage non-small cell lung cancer. The sample here was lung tumor tissue, taken at surgery. CDR3 coding DNA: TGTGCCAGCAGCTTAGCTCCAGGCCACTCTGGAAACACCATATATTTT. Translated, it gives CASSLAPGHSGNTIYF.